This T cell receptor beta chain was sequenced in a study of control samples from healthy donors and cancer patients (TCRdb year 2020). Worth noting for this clone: Its antigen remains undetermined. Base qualities are missing; no much larger clone stands one base away.

For CDR1 and CDR2, the germline V gene (reference sequence) lists LNHDA and SQIVND. V lost 3 bases and J lost 0 bases; the stretch between them is 8 bases long. The CDR3 spans 15 residues, from the cysteine through the phenylalanine. The DNA shown is the 45-base CDR3, in frame from base 1. The receptor library was made with the immunoSEQ multiplex PCR assay. Held by TCRdb, this immuneACCESS table contains in-frame sequences only and omits some clones. Under half of the omission traces to an unresolved V gene where checked; the cause of the rest is unknown. Here the sample has 100,000 to 150,000 clones; around nine tenths occur a single time. The top ten constitute approximately 3.2% of the sample.

This sequence was found in a man aged 50-60 years in good health. The sequenced sample consisted of blood. Here the chain combines TRBV19 and TRBJ2-2, with the D gene too uncertain to name. The CDR3 is CASSIVQTNTGELFF. The sequenced DNA is TGTGCCAGTAGTATTGTACAGACGAACACCGGGGAGCTGTTTTTT.